Each of the 25 T cell receptor beta chains below was sequenced from the same sample in a study of blood T cell repertoires in COVID-19. Measured with immunoSEQ multiplex PCR; TCRdb has only the in-frame clones, and not every one. Among 300,000 to 350,000 clones listed, roughly 89% were seen once. Sequencing was carried out using PBMCs or T cells enriched from blood (not recorded which). The receptors here all came from a woman aged 25 to 39 who had recovered from COVID-19.

This chain links TRBV29-1 with TRBJ2-1; the match to TRBD2 covers 12 bases. Germline CDR1 SQVTM, CDR2 ANQGSEA. With 3 bases clipped from V and 9 bases from J, the junction kept 9 bases outside the gene matches. The CDR3 extends over 15 amino acids. The CDR3 DNA reads TGCAGCGTTGACGCCGGGACTAGCGGGCTCGGTGAGCAGTTCTTC. Translating gives CSVDAGTSGLGEQFF.

The rearrangement uses TRBV5-1 and TRBJ1-5, with D perhaps matching TRBD1 (6 bases). Trimming removed 3 bases at V and 4 bases at J, with 14 bases between. Per the germline V gene, CDR1 is SGHRS and CDR2 is YFSETQ. This CDR3 contains 15 residues. The CDR3 protein is CASSWSSGENQPQHF. The DNA for the CDR3 is TGCGCCAGCAGCTGGTCCTCAGGGGAGAATCAGCCCCAGCATTTT.

The rearrangement joins TRBV19 to TRBJ1-4; 10 bases map to TRBD1. Germline V lookup: CDR1 LNHDA, CDR2 SQIVND (reference sequence). The CDR3 totals 17 residues. V trimming: 6 bases; J trimming: 7 bases; junction bases outside the gene matches: 14. This CDR3 reads CASSTGTGASPREKLFF. The CDR3 DNA reads TGTGCCAGTAGCACCGGGACAGGGGCGTCCCCGCGTGAAAAACTGTTTTTT.

In its sample, this clone was seen a few times. The rearrangement links TRBV12-3 or TRBV12-4 to TRBJ1-1; tentative D call: TRBD1 (6 bases). V was trimmed by 5 bases and J by 11 bases, leaving 15 bases between them. There are 12 residues in the CDR3. The CDR3 is CASSPRTVGAFF. The CDR3 coding sequence is TGTGCCAGCAGTCCAAGGACAGTGGGGGCTTTCTTT.

This sequence joins TRBV6-4 and TRBJ2-2; weak D call: TRBD2 (5 bases). This CDR3 spans 18 amino acids. The germline gives CDR1 MRHNA, CDR2 SNTAGT. The V gene lost 1 base and the J gene lost 8 bases, with 23 bases spanning the gap. The CDR3 DNA is TGTGCCAGCAGTGACTATCCTGTCGGAGGTACCCTAGGTGGGGAGCTGTTTTTT. Translating gives CASSDYPVGGTLGGELFF.

This sequence joins TRBV6-4 and TRBJ1-2; D unresolved. This CDR3 comprises 13 residues. Trimming removed 3 bases from V and 7 bases from J, with 12 bases in between. Per germline, CDR1 MRHNA and CDR2 SNTAGT. CDR3 amino acids: CASSEAGFGGYTF. The DNA for the CDR3 is TGTGCCAGCAGTGAAGCGGGGTTCGGTGGCTACACCTTC.

This chain links TRBV12-3 or TRBV12-4 with TRBJ1-1; 10 positions match TRBD1. The CDR3 length is 13 residues. The junction had 5 bases not matched to a gene; V was cut back by 2 bases and J by 11 bases. CDR3 DNA sequence: TGTGCCAGCAGTTTAAGACAGGGGGCAGGGGCTTTCTTT. Encoded protein: CASSLRQGAGAFF.

The gene calls are TRBV18 and TRBJ1-1; 7 nucleotides match TRBD1. Looked up from germline, CDR1 is KGHSH and CDR2 is LQKENI. The J segment lost 7 bases and the V segment lost 4 bases, leaving 12 bases of the junction unmatched. CDR3 length: 15 amino acids. The CDR3 sequence is CASSLNRDSSYEAFF. The CDR3 coding sequence is TGTGCCAGCTCACTGAACCGGGACAGCTCTTATGAAGCTTTCTTT.

This clone showed up just a few times. V is TRBV29-1 and J is TRBJ2-2; TRBD1 aligns across 7 bases. Trimming at V came to 7 bases and at J to 0 bases, leaving 5 bases not matched to a gene. CDR1 and CDR2 from the germline V gene are SQVTM and ANQGSEA. CDR3 length equals 14 residues. The CDR3 loop reads CSDWGQTNTGELFF. CDR3 sequence (DNA): TGCAGCGATTGGGGACAGACGAACACCGGGGAGCTGTTTTTT.

The rearrangement joins TRBV6-2 or TRBV6-3 to TRBJ1-1; D perhaps matches TRBD1 (6 bases). Germline values: CDR1 MNHEY, CDR2 SVGEGT. The CDR3 has 15 residues. V lost 2 bases to trimming and J lost 9 bases, with 19 bases between them. For the CDR3, the DNA is TGTGCCAGCAGTTACGTCGTAGGGGGACACCTAAAAGCTTTCTTT. Translated, it gives CASSYVVGGHLKAFF.

CDR3 DNA sequence: TGTGCCAGCAGTATTCTTCGCGGCCCCCCGCGGGATGAAAAACTGTTTTTT. Protein: CASSILRGPPRDEKLFF. This chain links TRBV27 with TRBJ1-4; D is unresolved. The CDR3 length is 17 residues. The V gene's germline CDR1 is MNHEY and CDR2 SMNVEV (reference sequence). V lost 5 bases and J lost 6, with 22 bases in between.

Here the CDR3 reads CASTFQPGQETQYF. The CDR3 region has the DNA TGCGCCAGCACGTTTCAGCCAGGCCAAGAGACCCAGTACTTC. The V gene is TRBV10-2, the J gene TRBJ2-5; D not certain. V was clipped by 7 bases and J by 1 base, with 13 bases between them. The CDR3 spans 14 residues. Germline assignment: CDR1 WSHSY and CDR2 SAAADI.

This clone was seen only once. The rearrangement uses TRBV3-1 (or the pseudogene TRBV3-2) and TRBJ1-2; D gene uncertain. CDR3 length equals 13 residues. Germline V gives CDR1 LGHDT, CDR2 YNNKEL (reference sequence). With 3 bases removed from V and 2 bases from J, the gap between germline ends came to 7 bases. This chain's CDR3 is CASSHEVNYGYTF. The CDR3 coding sequence is TGTGCCAGCAGCCATGAGGTAAACTATGGCTACACCTTC.

V is TRBV21-1 and J is TRBJ2-3; TRBD2 is taken as the D call from the table, unchecked against the DNA. TRBV21-1 is a pseudogene. The CDR3 loop spans 16 amino acids. The CDR3 DNA reads TGTGCCAGCAGCAATCGCCCGAGCGGGAGGACAGATACGCAGTATTTT. Translating gives CASSNRPSGRTDTQYF.

This clone was counted once. V and J are TRBV18 and TRBJ2-1, with 8 bases that match TRBD1. Germline V lookup: CDR1 KGHSH, CDR2 LQKENI. With V trimmed by 8 bases and J by 7 bases, 22 bases remained unmatched. The CDR3 sequence is 18 residues long. The CDR3 reads CASPRQGASYPSANEQFF. The CDR3 bases are TGTGCCAGCCCCCGCCAGGGGGCTTCTTACCCTTCGGCGAATGAGCAGTTCTTC.

This clone has just one count. This chain connects TRBV6-5 to TRBJ2-5; tentatively, D is TRBD1 (6 bases). This CDR3 has 14 residues. The V gene's germline CDR1 is MNHEY and CDR2 SVGAGI. Trimming cost V 2 bases and J 2 bases, with 9 bases left between them. DNA of the CDR3: TGTGCCAGCAGTTACCAAAGGGGGCAAGAGACCCAGTACTTC. This encodes CASSYQRGQETQYF.

The CDR3 loop is CASSLVVGVYNEQFF. The CDR3 nucleotides are TGTGCCAGCAGCTTGGTGGTAGGGGTCTACAATGAGCAGTTCTTC. V usage is TRBV11-2 and J usage is TRBJ2-1; D is possibly TRBD1 (5 bases). This CDR3 is built from 15 residues. V was clipped by 3 bases and J by 3 bases, with 12 bases between them. Per germline, CDR1 SGHAT and CDR2 FQNNGV.

The genes are TRBV19 and TRBJ1-1, with 10 bases lining up with TRBD1. Trimming cost V 4 bases and J 3 bases; bases outside gene matches: 5. Germline CDR1 is LNHDA and CDR2 is SQIVND (reference sequence). The length of the CDR3 is 15 residues. CDR3: CASSRTGGSDTEAFF. CDR3 coding DNA: TGTGCCAGTAGTAGGACAGGGGGATCTGACACTGAAGCTTTCTTT. Supplemented by reference TRBV19 and TRBJ1-1, the full variable domain reads DGGITQSPKYLFRKEGQNVTLSCEQNLNHDAMYWYRQDPGQGLRLIYYSQIVNDFQKGDIAEGYSVSREKKESFPLTVTSAQKNPTAFYLCASSRTGGSDTEAFFGQGTRLTVV.

The V gene is TRBV5-1, the J gene TRBJ2-1; D perhaps matches TRBD1 (6 bases). The CDR3 is 14 residues long. The germline CDR1 and CDR2 sequences are SGHRS and YFSETQ. The V gene lost 4 bases and the J gene lost 3 bases, with 11 bases spanning the gap. As DNA, the CDR3 is TGCGCCAGCAGCGAGAACAGGGTCTACAATGAGCAGTTCTTC. This sequence encodes CASSENRVYNEQFF.

The rearrangement links TRBV3-1 (or the pseudogene TRBV3-2) to TRBJ2-7; the match to TRBD1 covers 10 bases. CDR1 LGHDT and CDR2 YNNKEL come from the germline V gene (reference sequence). The CDR3 has 17 amino acids. Trimming at V came to 0 bases and at J to 2 bases, leaving 7 bases not matched to a gene. DNA of the CDR3: TGTGCCAGCAGCCAAGATTGGGACAGGGGTGTCCCCTACGAGCAGTACTTC. It is translated as CASSQDWDRGVPYEQYF.

Only one count was recorded for this clone. The rearrangement joins TRBV6-5 to TRBJ1-1; a weak D match, TRBD1 (5 bases). In germline, CDR1 is MNHEY, CDR2 SVGAGI. Trimming pared 6 bases from V and 1 base from J, leaving 12 bases between. The CDR3 is made up of 14 amino acids. CDR3 amino acids: CASSETVRNTEAFF. The CDR3, as DNA: TGTGCCAGCAGCGAGACAGTAAGGAACACTGAAGCTTTCTTT.

V and J are TRBV19 and TRBJ2-7; D is perhaps TRBD2 (6 bases). CDR3 length: 12 residues. Per germline, CDR1 LNHDA and CDR2 SQIVND (reference sequence). The V gene lost 8 bases and the J gene lost 5 bases, with 13 bases spanning the gap. CDR3 protein: CASSLGGNEQYF. CDR3 DNA: TGTGCCAGTTCCCTCGGGGGAAACGAGCAGTACTTC.

The gene calls are TRBV11-2 and TRBJ1-4, with TRBD1 identical over 11 bases. Germline V gene sequence: CDR1 SGHAT, CDR2 FQNNGV. The CDR3 is 16 amino acids. V lost 5 bases and J lost 3; bases outside the gene matches: 5. CDR3 nucleotides: TGTGCCAGCAGCGTGGAGGACAGGGGGCCTAATGAAAAACTGTTTTTT. This gives the protein CASSVEDRGPNEKLFF.

J is TRBJ1-4 and V is TRBV18; 8 nucleotides agree with TRBD1. The CDR3 sequence is 14 residues long. Germline loops: CDR1 KGHSH, CDR2 LQKENI. The trim removed 6 bases at V and 8 bases at J, leaving 8 bases unmatched. The CDR3 DNA reads as TGTGCCAGCTCCCCTGGACAGGGCCGCGAAAAACTGTTTTTT. Protein: CASSPGQGREKLFF. Full variable domain (outside the CDR3, taken from reference TRBV18 and TRBJ1-4): NAGVMQNPRHLVRRRGQEARLRCSPMKGHSHVYWYRQLPEEGLKFMVYLQKENIIDESGMPKERFSAEFPKEGPSILRIQQVVRGDSAAYFCASSPGQGREKLFFGSGTQLSVL.

The V and J genes are TRBV6-5 and TRBJ1-4, with D possibly TRBD1 on 5 matching bases. This CDR3 comprises 14 residues. V lost 6 bases and J 3 bases, leaving 11 bases between the germline ends. The germline CDR1 and CDR2 sequences are MNHEY and SVGAGI. The CDR3, as DNA: TGTGCCAGCAGCGTAGGGGAGGCTAATGAAAAACTGTTTTTT. Translated: CASSVGEANEKLFF.